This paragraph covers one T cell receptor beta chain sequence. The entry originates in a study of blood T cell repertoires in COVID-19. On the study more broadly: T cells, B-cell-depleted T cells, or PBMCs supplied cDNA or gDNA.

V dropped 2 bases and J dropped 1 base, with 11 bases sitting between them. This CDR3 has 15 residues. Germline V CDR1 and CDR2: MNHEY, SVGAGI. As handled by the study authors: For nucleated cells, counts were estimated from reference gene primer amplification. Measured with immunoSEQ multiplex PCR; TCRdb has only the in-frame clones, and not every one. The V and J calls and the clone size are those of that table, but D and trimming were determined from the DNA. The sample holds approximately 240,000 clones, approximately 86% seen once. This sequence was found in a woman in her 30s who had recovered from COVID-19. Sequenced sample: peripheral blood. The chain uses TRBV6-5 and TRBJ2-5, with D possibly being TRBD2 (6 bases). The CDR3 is CASSYGEEGQETQYF. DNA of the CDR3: TGTGCCAGCAGTTACGGGGAGGAGGGCCAAGAGACCCAGTACTTC.